This TCR beta chain came from a study of shared clonotypes between healthy human individuals. Genomic DNA (from each subset) was split evenly across several immunoSEQ plates. Assay used: immunoSEQ multiplex PCR; TCRdb lists only in-frame clones, some missing. The data show 950,000 to 1,100,000 clones, around 74% seen once. The junction had 10 bases not matched to a gene; V was cut back by 4 bases and J by 0 bases. This CDR3 comprises 16 residues. CDR1 is SGDLS, CDR2 YYNGEE, per germline. This clonotype was obtained from a man between 18 and 29 years old in good health. V is TRBV9 and J is TRBJ2-7; 7 nucleotides match TRBD1. What was sequenced was memory CD4+ T cells sorted from blood. Subset reported: CD45RA-negative fraction. The CDR3 DNA reads as TGTGCCAGCAGCCCAGAGCCTTGGGACAGCTCCTACGAGCAGTACTTC. Translating it yields CASSPEPWDSSYEQYF.